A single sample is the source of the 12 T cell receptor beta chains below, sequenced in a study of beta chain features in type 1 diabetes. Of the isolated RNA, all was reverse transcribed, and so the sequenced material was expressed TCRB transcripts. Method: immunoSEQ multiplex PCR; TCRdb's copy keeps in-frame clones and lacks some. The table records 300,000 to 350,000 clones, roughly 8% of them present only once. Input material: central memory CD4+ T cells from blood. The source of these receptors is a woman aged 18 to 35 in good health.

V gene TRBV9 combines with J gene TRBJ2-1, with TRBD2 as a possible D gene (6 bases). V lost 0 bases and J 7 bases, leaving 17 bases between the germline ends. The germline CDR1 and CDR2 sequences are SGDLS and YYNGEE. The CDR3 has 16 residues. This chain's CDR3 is CASSVDPVAGRNEQFF. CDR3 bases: TGTGCCAGCAGCGTAGATCCTGTTGCGGGACGGAATGAGCAGTTCTTC.

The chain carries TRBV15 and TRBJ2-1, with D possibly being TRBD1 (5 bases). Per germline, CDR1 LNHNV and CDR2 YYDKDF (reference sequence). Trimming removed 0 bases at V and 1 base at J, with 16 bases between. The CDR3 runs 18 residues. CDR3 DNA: TGTGCCACCAGCAGAGAGGCCGGGCAGGGCCCGTCCTACAATGAGCAGTTCTTC. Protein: CATSREAGQGPSYNEQFF. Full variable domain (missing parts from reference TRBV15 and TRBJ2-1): DAMVIQNPRYQVTQFGKPVTLSCSQTLNHNVMYWYQQKSSQAPKLLFHYYDKDFNNEADTPDNFQSRRPNTSFCFLDIRSPGLGDTAMYLCATSREAGQGPSYNEQFFGPGTRLTVL.

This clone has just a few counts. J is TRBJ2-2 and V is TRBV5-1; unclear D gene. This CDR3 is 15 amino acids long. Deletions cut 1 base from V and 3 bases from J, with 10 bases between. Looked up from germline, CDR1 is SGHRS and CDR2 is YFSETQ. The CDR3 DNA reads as TGCGCCAGCAGCTTGAGGCCCGAAGACACCGGGGAGCTGTTTTTT. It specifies CASSLRPEDTGELFF.

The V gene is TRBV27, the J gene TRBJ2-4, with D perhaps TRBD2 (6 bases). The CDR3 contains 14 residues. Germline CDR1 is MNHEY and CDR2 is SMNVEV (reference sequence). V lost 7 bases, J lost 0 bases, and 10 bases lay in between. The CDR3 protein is CASMDYTAKNIQYF. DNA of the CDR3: TGTGCCAGCATGGACTATACAGCCAAAAACATTCAGTACTTC.

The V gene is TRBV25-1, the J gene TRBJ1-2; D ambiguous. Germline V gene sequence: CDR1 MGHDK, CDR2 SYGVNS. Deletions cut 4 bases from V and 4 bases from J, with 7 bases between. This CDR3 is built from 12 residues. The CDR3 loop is CASSGYFYGYTF. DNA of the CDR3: TGTGCCAGCAGTGGGTATTTCTATGGCTACACCTTC.

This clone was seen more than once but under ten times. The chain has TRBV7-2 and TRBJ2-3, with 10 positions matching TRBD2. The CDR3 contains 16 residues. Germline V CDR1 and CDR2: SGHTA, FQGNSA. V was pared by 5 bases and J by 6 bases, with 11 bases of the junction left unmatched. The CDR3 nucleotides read TGTGCCAGCAGCACTTCAGCGGGAGGGCCATCCGATACGCAGTATTTT. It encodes CASSTSAGGPSDTQYF.

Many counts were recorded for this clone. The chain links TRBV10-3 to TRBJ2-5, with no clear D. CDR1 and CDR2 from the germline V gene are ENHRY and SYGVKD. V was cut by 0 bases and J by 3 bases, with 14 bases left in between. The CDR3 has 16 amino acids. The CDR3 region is CAISESVVARKETQYF. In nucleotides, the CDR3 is TGTGCCATCAGTGAGTCGGTGGTAGCCCGGAAAGAGACCCAGTACTTC.

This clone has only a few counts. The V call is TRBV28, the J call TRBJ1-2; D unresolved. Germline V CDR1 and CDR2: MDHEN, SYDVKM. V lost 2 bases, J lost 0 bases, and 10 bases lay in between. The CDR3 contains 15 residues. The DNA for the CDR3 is TGTGCCAGCAGTTTAGGAGGAAGTACTAACTATGGCTACACCTTC. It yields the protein CASSLGGSTNYGYTF.

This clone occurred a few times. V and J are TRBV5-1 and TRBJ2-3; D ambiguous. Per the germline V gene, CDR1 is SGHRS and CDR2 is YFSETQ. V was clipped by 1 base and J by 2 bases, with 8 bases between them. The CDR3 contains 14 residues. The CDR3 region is CASSLTLITDTQYF. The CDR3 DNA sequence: TGCGCCAGCAGCTTGACGCTGATCACAGATACGCAGTATTTT.

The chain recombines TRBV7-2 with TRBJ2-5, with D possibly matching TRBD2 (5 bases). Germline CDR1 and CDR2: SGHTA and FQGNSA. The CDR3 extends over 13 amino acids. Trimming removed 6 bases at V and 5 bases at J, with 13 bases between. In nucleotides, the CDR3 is TGTGCCAGCAGTTACGTCCCGGGGGAGACCCAGTACTTC. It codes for CASSYVPGETQYF.

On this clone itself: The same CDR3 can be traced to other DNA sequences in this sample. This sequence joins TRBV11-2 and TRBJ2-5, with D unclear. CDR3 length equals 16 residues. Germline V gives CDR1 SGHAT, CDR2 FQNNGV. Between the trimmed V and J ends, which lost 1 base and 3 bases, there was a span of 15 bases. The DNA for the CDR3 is TGTGCCAGCAGCTTAGTAGGATTAGGACCCAAAGAGACCCAGTACTTC. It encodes CASSLVGLGPKETQYF.

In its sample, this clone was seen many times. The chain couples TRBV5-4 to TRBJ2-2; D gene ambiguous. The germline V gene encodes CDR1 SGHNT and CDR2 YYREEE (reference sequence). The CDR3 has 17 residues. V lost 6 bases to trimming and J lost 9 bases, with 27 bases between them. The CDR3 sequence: CASTTGGLTPSPRELFF. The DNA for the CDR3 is TGTGCCAGCACTACGGGTGGCCTGACCCCTTCACCCAGGGAGCTGTTTTTT.